The rows below give T cell receptor beta chains drawn from one sample of a study of cytomegalovirus exposure and HLA in healthy donors. Measured with immunoSEQ multiplex PCR; TCRdb has only the in-frame clones, and not every one. The top ten clones hold 2.5% of a sample with roughly 76,000 clones, around 80% of them seen once. Sequenced material: PBMCs. All receptors come from a man aged 25 to 45 in good health and CMV-seronegative. Each CDR3 is given with its conserved first and last residue.

j_call v_call cdr3_aa
TRBJ1-1 TRBV7-9 CASSRWDREAEAFF
TRBJ2-2 TRBV7-2 CASSLEQGSGELFF
TRBJ2-4 TRBV5-1 CASSLAPDRAKNIQYF
TRBJ1-4 TRBV7-8 CASSQILGQGGEKLFF
TRBJ2-3 TRBV30 CAWSALGQGNTDTQYF
TRBJ1-2 TRBV14 CASSKRTGRDGYTF
TRBJ2-1 TRBV5-1 CASSWGQYNEQFF
TRBJ2-5 TRBV6-5 CASARGGETQYF
TRBJ2-5 TRBV12-5 CASGLARLAGVNQETQYF
TRBJ2-4 TRBV21-1 CASREDLAKNIQYF
TRBJ1-1 TRBV6-5 CASSYPGTGKPEAFF
TRBJ2-2 TRBV19 CATKGTGGFKIANTGELFF
TRBJ2-1 TRBV18 CASSPAGEQFF
TRBJ2-1 TRBV29-1 CSVGGVSQFF
TRBJ2-5 TRBV5-5 CASSSDTGLETQYF
TRBJ2-1 TRBV11-1 CASSPLAGSGRWSEQFF
TRBJ1-5 TRBV28 CASRVTGERPQHF
TRBJ2-1 TRBV7-2 CASSPHPGQRQFF
TRBJ2-7 TRBV7-2 CASRDREFYEQYF
TRBJ2-1 TRBV15 CATSRDTRSQFF
TRBJ1-1 TRBV4-2 CASSQDRDINTEAFF
TRBJ1-5 TRBV13 CASSLGGEGQPQHF
TRBJ2-3 TRBV30 CAWSRGSTDTQYF
TRBJ2-3 TRBV29-1 CSVVLAGRTDTQYF
TRBJ2-1 TRBV27 CASSRGQGKFF
TRBJ2-1 TRBV2 CASSSAGGAYNEQFF
TRBJ2-3 TRBV5-6 CASSSPGLASLDTQYF
TRBJ2-3 TRBV7-9 CASRTGTSGADTQYF
TRBJ2-7 TRBV5-1 CASSTGQKYEQYF
TRBJ1-1 TRBV10-3 CAISLTGATTEAFF
TRBJ2-3 TRBV19 CASSMNGGTDTQYF
TRBJ1-1 TRBV5-1 CASRPARVVTEAFF
TRBJ1-1 TRBV5-4 CASSLVTPAAGATEAFF
TRBJ2-3 TRBV5-4 CASSLAGGGSADTQYF
TRBJ2-3 TRBV6-1 CASSGAGGLGFGTQYF
TRBJ2-7 TRBV5-1 CASSLVIRDSSHEQYF
TRBJ1-6 TRBV2 CASGRQGAVNSPLHF